The 13 T cell receptor beta chains listed next were all sequenced from one sample in a study of cytomegalovirus exposure and HLA in healthy donors. Repertoires were generated with immunoSEQ multiplex PCR, while TCRdb's copy carries only in-frame clones and drops some. Among over 150,000 clones, 85% were seen once, and the ten largest hold about 16%. Sequencing input: PBMCs. The receptors stem from a man aged 18 to 30 in good health and CMV-seropositive.

The chain has TRBV5-1 and TRBJ2-5, with D possibly being TRBD1 (6 bases). V lost 4 bases to trimming and J lost 5 bases, with 21 bases between them. CDR1 SGHRS and CDR2 YFSETQ come from the germline V gene. This CDR3 has 16 amino acids. The CDR3 loop reads CASSLQDSRFGETQYF. CDR3 coding DNA: TGCGCCAGCAGCCTGCAGGACAGCCGGTTTGGGGAGACCCAGTACTTC.

This chain connects TRBV19 to TRBJ1-2; D is unclear. The CDR3 totals 15 residues. Trimming pared 7 bases from V and 3 bases from J, leaving 18 bases between. Germline CDR1 is LNHDA and CDR2 is SQIVND (reference sequence). The CDR3 reads CASTLDIVNYYGYTF. CDR3 DNA sequence: TGTGCCAGTACCCTAGATATCGTGAACTACTATGGCTACACCTTC.

J is TRBJ2-7 and V is TRBV6-5, with 9 bases lining up with TRBD1. Germline assignment: CDR1 MNHEY and CDR2 SVGAGI. V lost 6 bases and J lost 2; bases outside the gene matches: 8. This CDR3 comprises 15 residues. Written as DNA, the CDR3 is TGTGCCAGCAGGCCGGGACAGGGTGTCGCCTACGAGCAGTACTTC. This translates into CASRPGQGVAYEQYF.

The chain links TRBV30 to TRBJ2-7; no definite D call. The germline V and J ends were trimmed by 0 bases and 4 bases, with 10 bases remaining between them. Germline CDR1 is GTSNPN and CDR2 is SVGIG (reference sequence). The CDR3 spans 13 residues. In DNA, the CDR3 is TGTGCCTGGAGTGTAAGAGGTCTATACGAGCAGTACTTC. Its protein product is CAWSVRGLYEQYF.

The rearrangement uses TRBV2 and TRBJ1-1; D gene ambiguous. V was trimmed by 3 bases and J by 5 bases, leaving 10 bases between them. The CDR3 length is 13 residues. Germline V CDR1 and CDR2: SNHLY, FYNNEI. CDR3 in amino acids: CASSDEVGTEAFF. The CDR3 DNA follows: TGTGCCAGCAGTGATGAGGTGGGTACTGAAGCTTTCTTT.

The rearrangement uses TRBV9 and TRBJ1-1; 7 bases fit TRBD1. The CDR3 length is 15 residues. V lost 0 bases, J lost 4 bases, and 6 bases stayed unmatched. Looked up from germline, CDR1 is SGDLS and CDR2 is YYNGEE. CDR3 loop: CASSVASDRVTEAFF. As DNA, the CDR3 is TGTGCCAGCAGCGTAGCCTCAGACAGGGTCACTGAAGCTTTCTTT.

The J gene is TRBJ2-1, the V gene TRBV11-3, with 8 bases fitting TRBD2. J lost 6 bases, V lost 5 bases, and 9 bases had no gene match. The germline CDR1 and CDR2 sequences are SGHNT and YENEEA. CDR3 length: 15 amino acids. Here the CDR3 reads CASSRLGGEVNEQFF. The CDR3 DNA is TGTGCCAGCAGCCGACTCGGGGGGGAAGTCAATGAGCAGTTCTTC.

This clone was recorded a few times. The rearrangement uses TRBV18 and TRBJ2-3; possible D gene TRBD1, 6 bases. V was cut by 3 bases and J by 1 base, with 14 bases left in between. The CDR3 has 16 amino acids. CDR1 and CDR2 from the germline V gene are KGHSH and LQKENI. CDR3 sequence: CASSPTARGGTDTQYF. As DNA, the CDR3 is TGTGCCAGCTCACCCACCGCCAGGGGAGGCACAGATACGCAGTATTTT.

V and J are TRBV5-6 and TRBJ2-7, with D uncertain. The CDR3 runs to 12 residues. The V end was cut by 4 bases, the J end by 0 bases, with 5 bases between. The V gene's germline CDR1 is SGHDT and CDR2 YYEEEE. The CDR3 region is CASSLSSYEQYF. CDR3 bases: TGTGCCAGCAGCCTGAGCTCCTACGAGCAGTACTTC.

This chain connects TRBV27 to TRBJ2-7, with 14 positions matching TRBD2. V shed 7 bases, J shed 5 bases, and the junction held 10 bases outside the gene matches. Germline V gene sequence: CDR1 MNHEY, CDR2 SMNVEV (reference sequence). CDR3 size: 16 residues. The CDR3 loop reads CASTIGTSGRRDEQYF. The DNA for the CDR3 is TGTGCCAGCACCATCGGGACTAGCGGGAGACGTGACGAGCAGTACTTC.

This rearrangement joins TRBV27 to TRBJ2-1, with TRBD2 matching over 11 bases. CDR3 length: 16 residues. Germline CDR1 MNHEY, CDR2 SMNVEV (reference sequence). V dropped 6 bases and J dropped 0; count of bases not matched to a gene: 4. CDR3 sequence (DNA): TGTGCCAGCAGCCAAGGACTAGCGGGCTCCTACAATGAGCAGTTCTTC. This sequence encodes CASSQGLAGSYNEQFF.

The CDR3 protein is CASSLIGEPNYGYTF. The CDR3 nucleotides are TGTGCCAGCAGTCTTATCGGAGAGCCCAACTATGGCTACACCTTC. The V gene is TRBV11-2, the J gene TRBJ1-2, with D hard to call. V lost 6 bases, J lost 2 bases, and 16 bases lay in between. From germline, CDR1 is SGHAT and CDR2 FQNNGV. This CDR3 is built from 15 residues. Full variable domain (remainder filled in from reference TRBV11-2 and TRBJ1-2): EAGVAQSPRYKIIEKRQSVAFWCNPISGHATLYWYQQILGQGPKLLIQFQNNGVVDDSQLPKDRFSAERLKGVDSTLKIQPAKLEDSAVYLCASSLIGEPNYGYTFGSGTRLTVV.

This clone was counted only a few times. The gene calls are TRBV2 and TRBJ1-4, with 7 bases fitting TRBD1. Germline trimming cut 6 bases from V and 7 bases from J; bases unmatched to any gene: 11. This CDR3 has 15 residues. CDR1 is SNHLY, CDR2 FYNNEI, per germline. CDR3 region: CASRLLGTAGEKLFF. In nucleotides, the CDR3 is TGTGCCAGCAGACTACTCGGGACAGCTGGTGAAAAACTGTTTTTT.